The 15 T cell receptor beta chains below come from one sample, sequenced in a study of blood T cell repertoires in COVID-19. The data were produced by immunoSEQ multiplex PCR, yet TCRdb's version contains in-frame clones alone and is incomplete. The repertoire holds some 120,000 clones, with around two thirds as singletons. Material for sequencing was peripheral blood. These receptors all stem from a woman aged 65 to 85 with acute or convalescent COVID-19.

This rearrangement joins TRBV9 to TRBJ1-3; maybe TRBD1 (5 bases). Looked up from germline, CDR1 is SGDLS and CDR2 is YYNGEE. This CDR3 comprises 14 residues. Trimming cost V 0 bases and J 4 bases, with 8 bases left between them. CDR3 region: CASSVGRAGNTIYF. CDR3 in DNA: TGTGCCAGCAGCGTAGGCAGGGCAGGAAACACCATATATTTT.

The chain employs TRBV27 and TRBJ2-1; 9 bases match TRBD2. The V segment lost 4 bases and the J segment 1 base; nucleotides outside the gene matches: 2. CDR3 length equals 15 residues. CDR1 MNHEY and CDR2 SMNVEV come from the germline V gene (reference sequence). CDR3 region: CASSSAGGSYNEQFF. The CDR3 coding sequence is TGTGCCAGCAGTTCGGCGGGGGGGTCCTACAATGAGCAGTTCTTC.

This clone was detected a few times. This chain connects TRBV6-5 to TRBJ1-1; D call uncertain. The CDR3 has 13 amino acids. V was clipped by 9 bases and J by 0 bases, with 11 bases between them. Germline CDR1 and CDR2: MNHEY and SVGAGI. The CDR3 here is CASRGFMNTEAFF. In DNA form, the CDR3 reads TGTGCCAGTAGAGGGTTCATGAACACTGAAGCTTTCTTT.

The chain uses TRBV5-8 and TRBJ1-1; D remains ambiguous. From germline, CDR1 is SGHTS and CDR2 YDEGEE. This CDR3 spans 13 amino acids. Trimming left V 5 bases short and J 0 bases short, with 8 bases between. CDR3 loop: CASSLTLNTEAFF. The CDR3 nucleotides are TGTGCCAGCAGTTTGACTCTGAACACTGAAGCTTTCTTT.

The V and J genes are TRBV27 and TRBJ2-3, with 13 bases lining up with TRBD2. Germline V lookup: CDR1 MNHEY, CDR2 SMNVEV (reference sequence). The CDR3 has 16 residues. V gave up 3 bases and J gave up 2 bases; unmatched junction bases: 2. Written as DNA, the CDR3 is TGTGCCAGCAGTTTGACTAGCGGGAGGCCCACAGATACGCAGTATTTT. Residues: CASSLTSGRPTDTQYF.

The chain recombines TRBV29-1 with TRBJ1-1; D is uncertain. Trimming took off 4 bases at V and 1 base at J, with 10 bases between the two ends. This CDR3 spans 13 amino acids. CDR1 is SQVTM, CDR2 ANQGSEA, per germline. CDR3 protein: CSVGERENTEAFF. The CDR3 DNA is TGCAGCGTTGGGGAGAGGGAGAACACTGAAGCTTTCTTT.

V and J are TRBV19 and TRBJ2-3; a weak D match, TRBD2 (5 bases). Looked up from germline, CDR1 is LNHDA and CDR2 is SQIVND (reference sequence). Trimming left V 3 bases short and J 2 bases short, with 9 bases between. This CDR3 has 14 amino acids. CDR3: CASSIERNTDTQYF. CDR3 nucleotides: TGTGCCAGTAGTATTGAGCGGAACACAGATACGCAGTATTTT.

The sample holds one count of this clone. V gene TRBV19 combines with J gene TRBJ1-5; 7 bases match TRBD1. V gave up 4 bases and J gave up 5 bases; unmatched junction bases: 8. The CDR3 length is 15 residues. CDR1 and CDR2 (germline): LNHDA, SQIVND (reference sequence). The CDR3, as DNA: TGTGCCAGTAGTACGGGACAGCCGCCTTATCAGCCCCAGCATTTT. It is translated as CASSTGQPPYQPQHF.

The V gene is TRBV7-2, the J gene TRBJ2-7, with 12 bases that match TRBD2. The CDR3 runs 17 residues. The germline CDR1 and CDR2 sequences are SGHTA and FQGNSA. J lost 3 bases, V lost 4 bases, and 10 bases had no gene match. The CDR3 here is CASSWRGTSGYHYEQYF. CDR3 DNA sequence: TGTGCCAGCAGCTGGCGGGGGACTAGCGGGTACCACTACGAGCAGTACTTC. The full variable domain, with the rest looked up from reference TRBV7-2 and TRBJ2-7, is GAGVSQSPSNKVTEKGKDVELRCDPISGHTALYWYRQSLGQGLEFLIYFQGNSAPDKSGLPSDRFSAERTGGSVSTLTIQRTQQEDSAVYLCASSWRGTSGYHYEQYFGPGTRLTVT.

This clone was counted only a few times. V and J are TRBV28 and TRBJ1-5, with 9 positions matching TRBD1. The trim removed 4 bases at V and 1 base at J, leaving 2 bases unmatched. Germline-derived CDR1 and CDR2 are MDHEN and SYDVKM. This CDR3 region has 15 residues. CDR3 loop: CASSWTGESNQPQHF. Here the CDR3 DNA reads TGTGCCAGCAGTTGGACAGGGGAGAGCAATCAGCCCCAGCATTTT.

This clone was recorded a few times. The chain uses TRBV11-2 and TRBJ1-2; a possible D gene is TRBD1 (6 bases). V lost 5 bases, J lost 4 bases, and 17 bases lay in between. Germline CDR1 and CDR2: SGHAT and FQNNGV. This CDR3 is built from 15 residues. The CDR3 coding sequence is TGTGCCAGCAGCCACTTGACAGGTGGGGGCTATGGCTACACCTTC. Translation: CASSHLTGGGYGYTF.

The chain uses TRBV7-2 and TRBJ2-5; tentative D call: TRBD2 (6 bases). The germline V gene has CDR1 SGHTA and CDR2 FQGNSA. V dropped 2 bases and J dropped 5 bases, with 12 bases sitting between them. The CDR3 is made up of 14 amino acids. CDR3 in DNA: TGTGCCAGCAGCTTAATGGGTGGAGGGGAGACCCAGTACTTC. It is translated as CASSLMGGGETQYF.

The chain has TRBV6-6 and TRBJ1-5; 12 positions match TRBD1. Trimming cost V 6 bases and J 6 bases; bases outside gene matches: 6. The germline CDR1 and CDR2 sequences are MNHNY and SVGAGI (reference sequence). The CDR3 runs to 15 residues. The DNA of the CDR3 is TGTGCCAGCAGAACCGGGACAGGGGGCTTTCAGCCCCAGCATTTT. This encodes CASRTGTGGFQPQHF.

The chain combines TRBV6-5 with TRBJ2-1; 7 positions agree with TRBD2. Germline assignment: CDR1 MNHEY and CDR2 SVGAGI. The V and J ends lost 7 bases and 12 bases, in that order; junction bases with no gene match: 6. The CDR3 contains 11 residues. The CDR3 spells CASTGGGGQFF. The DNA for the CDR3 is TGTGCCAGCACCGGTGGGGGGGGGCAGTTCTTC.

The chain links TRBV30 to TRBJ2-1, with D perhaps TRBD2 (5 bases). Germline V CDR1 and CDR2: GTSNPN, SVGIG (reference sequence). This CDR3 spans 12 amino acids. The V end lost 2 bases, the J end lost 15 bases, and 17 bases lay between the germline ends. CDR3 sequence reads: CAWSLTASRSFF. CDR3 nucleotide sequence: TGTGCCTGGAGTTTAACGGCTAGCAGGTCGTTCTTC.